The rows below give T cell receptor beta chains drawn from one sample of a study of blood T cell repertoires in COVID-19. Assay: immunoSEQ multiplex PCR; the TCRdb copy retains only in-frame clones and omits some. The sample yields a few hundred thousand clones, 75% to 90% seen once. Sequencing was done on a sample of PBMCs or T cells enriched from blood (not recorded which). These receptors were collected from a man aged 18 to 30 who had recovered from COVID-19. Each CDR3 is given with its conserved first and last residue. The D gene is left open where the match is weak. Expanded clones are given a class, and other clones once, few, many or no size at all.

V	J	size	D	CDR3	DNA
TRBV30	TRBJ2-3	NA	NA	CAWSVPGRGTDTQYF	TGTGCCTGGAGTGTACCGGGCAGGGGCACAGATACGCAGTATTTT
TRBV28	TRBJ1-1	NA	NA	CASSSRTKVNTEAFF	TGTGCCAGCAGTTCGAGGACTAAGGTGAACACTGAAGCTTTCTTT
TRBV24-1	TRBJ2-2	NA	TRBD2	CATSDFVAGSNTGELFF	TGTGCCACCAGTGATTTTGTAGCGGGCTCCAACACCGGGGAGCTGTTTTTT
TRBV7-9	TRBJ2-1	NA	TRBD1	CASIERQGWQENEQFF	TGTGCCAGCATCGAACGACAGGGGTGGCAAGAAAATGAGCAGTTCTTC
TRBV28	TRBJ1-5	NA	NA	CASRVANQPQHF	TGTGCCAGCAGGGTGGCCAATCAGCCCCAGCATTTT
TRBV5-1	TRBJ1-6	NA	TRBD1	CASSFSHRTGVYSPLHF	TGCGCCAGCAGCTTCTCCCATAGGACAGGGGTTTATTCACCCCTCCACTTT
TRBV7-2	TRBJ1-1	NA	TRBD1	CASSAPGQRNWETEAFF	TGTGCCAGCAGCGCCCCGGGACAGCGGAATTGGGAAACTGAAGCTTTCTTT
TRBV19	TRBJ2-2	NA	TRBD2	CASTGLAGVTGELFF	TGTGCCAGTACCGGACTAGCGGGGGTCACCGGGGAGCTGTTTTTT
TRBV10-1	TRBJ1-6	NA	TRBD1	CASSLQHDRAEGTLHF	TGCGCCAGCAGTCTACAACACGACAGGGCCGAGGGCACCCTCCACTTT
TRBV2	TRBJ2-5	NA	TRBD2	CASTRPGLAGGSRVGETQYF	TGTGCCAGCACTCGCCCGGGACTAGCGGGAGGATCGAGGGTTGGGGAGACCCAGTACTTC
TRBV6-5	TRBJ1-1	NA	NA	CASSYKNTEAFF	TGTGCCAGCAGTTATAAGAACACTGAAGCTTTCTTT
TRBV7-8	TRBJ1-5	NA	TRBD1	CASRSDRAPNQPQHF	TGTGCCAGCAGATCCGACAGGGCCCCCAATCAGCCCCAGCATTTT
TRBV9	TRBJ2-1	few	NA	CASSPWRHNEQFF	TGTGCCAGCAGCCCCTGGAGACACAATGAGCAGTTCTTC
TRBV9	TRBJ2-7	NA	NA	CASSVAGTPNYEQYF	TGTGCCAGCAGCGTAGCCGGGACACCTAACTACGAGCAGTACTTC
TRBV12-3/TRBV12-4	TRBJ2-1	once	TRBD2	CASRRLADEQFF	TGTGCCAGCAGACGACTAGCGGATGAGCAGTTCTTC
TRBV19	TRBJ2-5	NA	TRBD2	CASSNYGTSGRRYQETQYF	TGTGCCAGTAGCAACTATGGGACTAGCGGGCGTAGATACCAAGAGACCCAGTACTTC
TRBV25-1	TRBJ1-1	NA	NA	CASSEYTQDQAFF	TGTGCCAGCAGTGAATATACCCAGGATCAAGCTTTCTTT